What follows describes a single T cell receptor beta chain. The antigen it recognizes is unknown. No much larger clonotype is one base removed from it; base qualities were not supplied. This entry comes from a study (dated by TCRdb to about 2015). With respect to the entire study: The study examined whether tumor-infiltrating Tregs in breast cancer are drawn from blood Tregs or arise in situ by conversion from other CD4+ T cell subsets. The study at large found these results: Tumor memory CD4+ T cell TCR gene usage clustered with blood and lymph node memory CD4+ cells and lymph node naive CD4+ cells. Validation in the larger cohort was restricted to a single TCR beta V-J rearrangement rather than whole repertoires. The greatest overlap of tumor-infiltrating Treg TCR alpha and beta sequences was with tumor naive CD4+ T cells, followed next by blood naive CD4+ T cells.

The Miltenyi Naive CD4+ T Cell Isolation kit was used to purify naive CD4+ T cells, and CD25 microbeads were used to remove Tregs. Tregs, naive and memory CD4+ T cells from tumor, blood and ipsilateral draining lymph nodes of a few breast cancer patients underwent full-length TCR alpha and beta sequencing. Tumor tissue and lymph nodes obtained by ipsilateral axillary dissection were perfused with PBS, cut into small pieces and digested using collagenase I and hyaluronidase. FACS confirmed that the sorted cell populations were more than 90% pure. The germline V gene yields MGHRA for CDR1 and YSYEKL for CDR2. The CDR3 starts with the cysteine, ends with the phenylalanine, and has 15 residues. The retained sequence is limited to the CDR3, 45 bases, with the frame set at the first base. For this chain, trimming is 0 bases at the V end and 10 bases at the J end, and the number of junction bases without a gene match is 7.

Full-length TCR variable regions were amplified by 5' RACE PCR with constant-region reverse primers, followed by semi-nested PCR with Nested Universal Primer A. Using the ReliaPrep RNA Cell Miniprep System, total RNA was extracted, and the SMARTer RACE 5'/3' Kit was then used to reverse transcribe the RNA into 5'RACE-ready cDNA. Multiplex adaptors were used to barcode full-length TCR alpha and beta libraries, and the barcoded libraries were sequenced on an Illumina MiSeq. In the authors' own workflow: Sequencing data were pooled across the five patients for each of nine subset-tissue groups and compared by unsupervised clustering of TCR gene usage. The Morisita-Horn index was used to calculate repertoire similarity, with shared sequences weighted according to their contribution to each repertoire. The public reads were run again by TCRdb, first through fastp at Q25 and then through MiXCR, and only productive beta chains were kept. For every CDR3 protein sequence, its rows merge into one entry that carries the most common genes and DNA. None of the V and J calls come from the authors' own analysis; TCRdb made them. For this sample the table gives 62,000 or so distinct CDR3 sequences, of which about 31% were detected only once. 2.3% of the sample belongs to the ten largest clones.

The sample was tumor-infiltrating naive CD4+ T cells sorted from the breast tumor. This sample's cell subset or site label indicates: naive CD4+ T cells, CD4+CD45RA+CD25-. The clonotype was recovered from a female donor with breast cancer. The sequence is built from TRBV4-1 and TRBJ2-4; 9 central bases correspond to TRBD1. The DNA reads as follows: TGCGCCAGCAGCCAAGAGCCGGGACAGGGACCTATTCAGTACTTC. Translated, this gives CASSQEPGQGPIQYF.